The 3 T cell receptor beta chains reported below all come from one sample, sequenced in a study of CD8 T cells in Susac syndrome. RNA in amounts of roughly 0.5 to 1 ug was reverse transcribed with random hexamers. TCRdb fed the immunoSEQ multiplex PCR reads into MiXCR, producing one record per CDR3 protein. The sample has some 140,000 distinct CDR3 sequences, around 75% seen once; the top ten hold 0.5% to 0.65%. The sample comprised CD8+ T cells from PBMCs. Source of these receptors: a human donor with multiple sclerosis.

The chain is built from TRBV9 and TRBJ1-1; tentative D call: TRBD1 (6 bases). V was pared by 3 bases and J by 2 bases, with 14 bases between. Germline V lookup: CDR1 SGDLS, CDR2 YYNGEE. CDR3 length: 15 amino acids. The DNA for the CDR3 is TGTGCCAGCAGCGAGGACAGAACCTTAAACACTGAAGCTTTCTTT. This gives the protein CASSEDRTLNTEAFF.

V usage is TRBV20-1 and J usage is TRBJ2-5; 8 bases fit TRBD1. This CDR3 is 14 amino acids long. Germline V CDR1 and CDR2: DFQATT, SNEGSKA (reference sequence). The trim removed 3 bases at V and 4 bases at J, leaving 7 bases unmatched. In nucleotides, the CDR3 is TGCAGTGCTAGGACAGGGGAATTTGGAGAGACCCAGTACTTC. Protein product: CSARTGEFGETQYF.

The J gene is TRBJ2-7, the V gene TRBV12-5, with no clear D. Germline V lookup: CDR1 LGHNT, CDR2 FRNRAP. This CDR3 is built from 13 residues. The V end was cut by 7 bases, the J end by 6 bases, with 16 bases between. CDR3 sequence (DNA): TGTGCTAGTGCCGACTCCCGTGGGTCCGAGCAGTACTTC. Its translation is CASADSRGSEQYF. Combining the CDR3 with reference TRBV12-5 and TRBJ2-7 gives the whole variable domain DARVTQTPRHKVTEMGQEVTMRCQPILGHNTVFWYRQTMMQGLELLAYFRNRAPLDDSGMPKDRFSAEMPDATLATLKIQPSEPRDSAVYFCASADSRGSEQYFGPGTRLTVT.